Presented here are 24 T cell receptor beta chains from one specimen sequenced in a study of PD-L1 blockade in urothelial cancer. The protocol was immunoSEQ multiplex PCR, while the TCRdb copy is restricted to in-frame clones and leaves out a portion. The sample lists tens of thousands of clones, about four fifths occurring once. Sequences were derived from PBMCs, sampled around atezolizumab (anti-PD-L1) treatment. The receptors come from a man in his 70s with urothelial cancer.

This rearrangement joins TRBV19 to TRBJ1-1; D is possibly TRBD1 (5 bases). Per the germline V gene, CDR1 is LNHDA and CDR2 is SQIVND (reference sequence). CDR3 size: 17 residues. V lost 3 bases, J lost 3 bases, and 20 bases lay in between. This CDR3 is CASSIQGGGLRDTEAFF. The CDR3 nucleotides read TGTGCCAGTAGTATCCAGGGAGGAGGGCTCAGGGACACTGAAGCTTTCTTT.

The chain is built from TRBV5-6 and TRBJ2-7; TRBD2 agrees at 7 bases. Losses at the gene ends were 6 bases for V and 0 bases for J; bases not matched to a gene: 9. The CDR3 totals 15 residues. The germline gives CDR1 SGHDT, CDR2 YYEEEE. CDR3 protein: CASNPGGYSSYEQYF. The CDR3 DNA reads as TGTGCCAGCAACCCCGGGGGGTACAGCTCCTACGAGCAGTACTTC.

This rearrangement joins TRBV19 to TRBJ1-2; D possibly corresponds to TRBD1 (6 bases). V lost 8 bases to trimming and J lost 7 bases, with 17 bases between them. This CDR3 has 13 residues. CDR1 LNHDA and CDR2 SQIVND come from the germline V gene (reference sequence). The DNA of the CDR3 is TGTGCCAGTGGACAACAACAGGGTCTTGGCTACACCTTC. Its translation is CASGQQQGLGYTF.

This rearrangement joins TRBV9 to TRBJ1-1; 8 nucleotides match TRBD1. The CDR3 spans 16 residues. Germline V gene data show CDR1 as SGDLS and CDR2 as YYNGEE. V lost 3 bases and J lost 0; bases outside the gene matches: 7. The CDR3 spells CASSEPTGVVNTEAFF. CDR3 DNA sequence: TGTGCCAGCAGCGAACCGACAGGGGTCGTGAACACTGAAGCTTTCTTT.

The rearrangement joins TRBV7-2 to TRBJ2-1; 8 bases agree with TRBD2. V was clipped by 5 bases and J by 7 bases; unmatched bases: 16. CDR3 length: 17 amino acids. Germline V CDR1 and CDR2: SGHTA, FQGNSA. CDR3 residues: CASSPHRAGGFANEQFF. The CDR3 bases are TGTGCCAGCAGCCCTCATCGCGCGGGAGGCTTCGCTAATGAGCAGTTCTTC.

The chain recombines TRBV5-1 with TRBJ2-3; D is unresolved. The V gene lost 5 bases and the J gene lost 4 bases, with 8 bases spanning the gap. The CDR3 is made up of 12 amino acids. Germline CDR1 and CDR2: SGHRS and YFSETQ. The CDR3: CASRMTSDTQYF. As DNA, the CDR3 is TGCGCCAGCAGAATGACTTCAGATACGCAGTATTTT. Complete variable domain (other parts from reference TRBV5-1 and TRBJ2-3): KAGVTQTPRYLIKTRGQQVTLSCSPISGHRSVSWYQQTPGQGLQFLFEYFSETQRNKGNFPGRFSGRQFSNSRSEMNVSTLELGDSALYLCASRMTSDTQYFGPGTRLTVL.

The chain recombines TRBV19 with TRBJ2-7; weak D call: TRBD2 (6 bases). This CDR3 has 12 residues. V lost 7 bases and J 7 bases, leaving 14 bases between the germline ends. Per germline, CDR1 LNHDA and CDR2 SQIVND (reference sequence). The CDR3 is CASMGGPGEQYF. The CDR3 DNA reads as TGTGCCAGTATGGGGGGACCAGGGGAGCAGTACTTC.

This clone occurred a few times. CDR3 DNA sequence: TGTGCCAGCAGCTTAGATCCCGGGACTAGCGAGCAGTACTTC. Translated, it gives CASSLDPGTSEQYF. The chain carries TRBV11-2 and TRBJ2-7; the match to TRBD2 covers 8 bases. Germline CDR1 and CDR2: SGHAT and FQNNGV. Trimming removed 0 bases from V and 6 bases from J; junction bases left unmatched: 4. The CDR3 is 14 amino acids.

This clone occurred once. CDR3 in DNA: TGTGCCAGCTCCACACCGGATAGTGGCGGTGCCTACGAGCAGTACTTC. Protein: CASSTPDSGGAYEQYF. The V gene is TRBV28, the J gene TRBJ2-7, with D uncertain. Germline V CDR1 and CDR2: MDHEN, SYDVKM. Trimming took off 8 bases at V and 2 bases at J, with 22 bases between the two ends. The CDR3 has 16 amino acids.

V is TRBV10-3 and J is TRBJ2-3; 9 bases line up with TRBD2. The CDR3 covers 15 residues. Germline V CDR1 and CDR2: ENHRY, SYGVKD. Trimming took 2 bases from V and 2 from J; bases not matched to a gene: 2. CDR3: CAISERTSVTDTQYF. In DNA form, the CDR3 reads TGTGCCATCAGTGAGAGGACTAGCGTCACAGATACGCAGTATTTT.

This chain links TRBV18 with TRBJ2-1; possibly TRBD2 for D (5 bases). This CDR3 has 15 residues. With 3 bases removed from V and 0 bases from J, the gap between germline ends came to 9 bases. CDR1 KGHSH and CDR2 LQKENI come from the germline V gene. The CDR3 DNA reads TGTGCCAGCTCACCCACTAGGAGCTCCTACAATGAGCAGTTCTTC. Protein: CASSPTRSSYNEQFF.

This clone came up a few times. The V and J genes are TRBV5-1 and TRBJ2-1; 9 bases fit TRBD1. The length of the CDR3 is 15 residues. The trim removed 4 bases at V and 4 bases at J, leaving 6 bases unmatched. Germline V gene sequence: CDR1 SGHRS, CDR2 YFSETQ. The CDR3 loop is CASSQGTGKYNEQFF. CDR3 nucleotide sequence: TGCGCCAGCAGCCAAGGGACAGGGAAATACAATGAGCAGTTCTTC.

The rearrangement uses TRBV29-1 and TRBJ2-3, with D possibly matching TRBD1 (6 bases). The germline V gene encodes CDR1 SQVTM and CDR2 ANQGSEA. V lost 5 bases to trimming and J lost 6 bases, with 18 bases between them. The length of the CDR3 is 14 residues. The CDR3 sequence is CSVYWDNAFDTQYF. The CDR3 DNA sequence: TGCAGCGTTTATTGGGACAACGCATTTGATACGCAGTATTTT.

This chain connects TRBV27 to TRBJ2-5, with 8 bases identical to TRBD2. Germline CDR1 MNHEY, CDR2 SMNVEV (reference sequence). Losses at the gene ends were 2 bases for V and 4 bases for J; bases not matched to a gene: 12. This CDR3 is built from 17 residues. This CDR3 reads CASSLIGHPGGSETQYF. The CDR3 DNA reads as TGTGCCAGCAGTTTAATTGGACACCCGGGAGGGTCAGAGACCCAGTACTTC.

This clone was found a few times. The rearrangement uses TRBV27 and TRBJ2-1; TRBD2 matches 9 bases. This CDR3 contains 16 residues. Trimming removed 4 bases from V and 9 bases from J; junction bases left unmatched: 13. CDR1 MNHEY and CDR2 SMNVEV come from the germline V gene (reference sequence). CDR3 sequence (DNA): TGTGCCAGCAGTTCCACCGGGACTAGCAGAATCCCTGAGCAGTTCTTC. Translated, it gives CASSSTGTSRIPEQFF.

This clone was seen just once. The chain is built from TRBV10-1 and TRBJ2-1; 9 bases are shared with TRBD2. Per germline, CDR1 WNHNN and CDR2 SYGVQD (reference sequence). Trimming removed 4 bases from V and 10 bases from J; junction bases left unmatched: 5. CDR3 size: 13 residues. CDR3 protein: CASSAPGLAEQFF. In DNA, the CDR3 is TGCGCCAGCAGTGCTCCGGGACTAGCAGAGCAGTTCTTC.

The chain recombines TRBV7-8 with TRBJ2-5; 10 bases fit TRBD2. Per germline, CDR1 SGHVS and CDR2 FQNEAQ. This CDR3 contains 16 residues. V was pared by 5 bases and J by 0 bases, with 6 bases of the junction left unmatched. CDR3 sequence: CASSLGLAQYQETQYF. In DNA form, the CDR3 reads TGTGCCAGCAGCCTGGGACTAGCGCAGTACCAAGAGACCCAGTACTTC.

The chain is built from TRBV6-5 and TRBJ1-1; 11 nucleotides agree with TRBD1. Germline V gene sequence: CDR1 MNHEY, CDR2 SVGAGI. The trim removed 2 bases at V and 5 bases at J, leaving 7 bases unmatched. The CDR3 totals 16 residues. CDR3 DNA sequence: TGTGCCAGCAGTTACGGGGACAGGGGGGCGAAAACTGAAGCTTTCTTT. It codes for CASSYGDRGAKTEAFF.

The sample holds a few counts of this clone. The chain is built from TRBV15 and TRBJ2-1, with 9 bases matching TRBD2. The CDR3 has 16 amino acids. V lost 0 bases and J lost 5; bases outside the gene matches: 5. CDR1 and CDR2 from the germline V gene are LNHNV and YYDKDF (reference sequence). CDR3 in DNA: TGTGCCACCAGCAGAGAAGTTAGCGGGGGCCACAATGAGCAGTTCTTC. Its translation: CATSREVSGGHNEQFF.

The chain combines TRBV6-5 with TRBJ2-2; a possible D gene is TRBD2 (6 bases). The CDR3 has 16 residues. Germline CDR1 reads MNHEY; CDR2 reads SVGAGI. The germline V and J ends were trimmed by 0 bases and 7 bases, with 15 bases remaining between them. The CDR3 nucleotides are TGTGCCAGCAGTTACTCGAATGAAGTGGGGGGCGGGGAGCTGTTTTTT. This encodes CASSYSNEVGGGELFF.

The gene calls are TRBV4-2 and TRBJ2-6, with D maybe TRBD1 (5 bases). The CDR3 extends over 16 amino acids. Germline-derived CDR1 and CDR2 are LGHNA and YNFKEQ. Trimming pared 3 bases from V and 0 bases from J, leaving 9 bases between. CDR3 amino acids: CASSQDQGSGANVLTF. DNA for the CDR3: TGTGCCAGCAGCCAGGACCAGGGCTCTGGGGCCAACGTCCTGACTTTC.

The chain is built from TRBV7-2 and TRBJ2-5; D is unclear. Trimming shortened V by 1 base and J by 3 bases, and 6 bases separated the two germline ends. This CDR3 contains 13 residues. Germline CDR1 is SGHTA and CDR2 is FQGNSA. In DNA form, the CDR3 reads TGTGCCAGCAGCTTAGAAAGAGAAGAGACCCAGTACTTC. Protein sequence: CASSLEREETQYF.

The chain carries TRBV5-6 and TRBJ2-6; the D is unclear. Trimming removed 1 base at V and 8 bases at J, with 10 bases between. The CDR3 has 14 amino acids. Per the germline V gene, CDR1 is SGHDT and CDR2 is YYEEEE. The CDR3 sequence: CASSLFVGPNVLTF. In DNA, the CDR3 is TGTGCCAGCAGCTTGTTCGTGGGCCCCAACGTCCTGACTTTC.

This chain joins TRBV5-4 and TRBJ1-4, with TRBD1 as a possible D gene (6 bases). The V gene lost 5 bases and the J gene lost 7 bases, with 15 bases spanning the gap. Germline CDR1 SGHNT, CDR2 YYREEE (reference sequence). The CDR3 sequence is 14 residues long. The CDR3 protein is CASSRDRGSEKLFF. In DNA, the CDR3 is TGTGCCAGCAGTAGGGATAGGGGGAGTGAAAAACTGTTTTTT.